The 20 T cell receptor beta chains below all came from one sample that was sequenced in a study of T cell clones after liver transplantation. Data came from immunoSEQ multiplex PCR; TCRdb stores just in-frame clones and leaves some out. Of some 70,000 clones listed, more than 75% are singletons. This specimen was CD4+ T cells from blood, taken before liver transplant. These receptors were collected from a human donor who received a liver transplant.

V and J are TRBV21-1 and TRBJ2-7; the table calls TRBD2, which could not be checked here. TRBV21-1 corresponds to a pseudogene. CDR3 length: 17 amino acids. CDR3: CASSKGTSGGRIYEQYF. CDR3 bases: TGTGCCAGCAGCAAAGGGACTAGCGGCGGTAGGATTTACGAGCAGTACTTC.

The chain is built from TRBV6-5 and TRBJ2-5, with 8 bases matching TRBD2. This CDR3 spans 15 amino acids. V lost 8 bases, J lost 4 bases, and 12 bases stayed unmatched. Germline assignment: CDR1 MNHEY and CDR2 SVGAGI. CDR3 DNA: TGTGCCAGCCGTTCAGGACTAGCCCAATCAGAGACCCAGTACTTC. Translating it yields CASRSGLAQSETQYF.

The chain joins TRBV19 to TRBJ2-7, with TRBD2 as a possible D gene (6 bases). Germline values: CDR1 LNHDA, CDR2 SQIVND (reference sequence). This CDR3 contains 17 residues. Between the trimmed V and J ends, which lost 4 bases and 2 bases, there was a span of 21 bases. DNA of the CDR3: TGTGCCAGTAGTACCCTCCTTAGCGGAAATAACGCCTACGAGCAGTACTTC. This gives the protein CASSTLLSGNNAYEQYF.

The chain has TRBV7-3 and TRBJ2-6; D is unclear. V was clipped by 5 bases and J by 2 bases, with 10 bases between them. The CDR3 extends over 15 amino acids. The V gene's germline CDR1 is SGHTA and CDR2 FQGTGA. The CDR3, as DNA: TGTGCCAGCAGCCTATCAGGAGCTGGGGCCAACGTCCTGACTTTC. It translates to CASSLSGAGANVLTF. Combining the CDR3 with reference TRBV7-3 and TRBJ2-6 gives the whole variable domain GAGVSQTPSNKVTEKGKYVELRCDPISGHTALYWYRQSLGQGPEFLIYFQGTGAADDSGLPNDRFFAVRPEGSVSTLKIQRTERGDSAVYLCASSLSGAGANVLTFGAGSRLTVL.

This chain uses TRBV5-6 with TRBJ2-1; TRBD2 matches at 10 bases. The CDR3 runs to 16 residues. The V segment lost 6 bases and the J segment 3 bases; nucleotides outside the gene matches: 9. Germline assignment: CDR1 SGHDT and CDR2 YYEEEE. CDR3 in DNA: TGTGCCAGCACCCCGATAGCGGGAGGAGGCTACAATGAGCAGTTCTTC. Translated, it gives CASTPIAGGGYNEQFF.

This chain connects TRBV11-2 to TRBJ2-5, with 9 bases aligning to TRBD2. The CDR3 runs 16 residues. The V segment lost 1 base and the J segment 2 bases; nucleotides outside the gene matches: 5. Germline V gene data show CDR1 as SGHAT and CDR2 as FQNNGV. CDR3 coding DNA: TGTGCCAGCAGCTTAGGTGCGGGAGGGCTACAAGAGACCCAGTACTTC. It is translated as CASSLGAGGLQETQYF.

The CDR3 bases are TGTGCCAGCAGTTCCCCCCCTCCGGACTATGGCTACACCTTC. As protein: CASSSPPPDYGYTF. The gene calls are TRBV28 and TRBJ1-2, with D uncertain. CDR1 is MDHEN and CDR2 is SYDVKM in the germline V gene. The CDR3 has 14 amino acids. Between the trimmed V and J ends, which lost 4 bases and 3 bases, there was a span of 12 bases.

The V and J genes are TRBV7-9 and TRBJ1-3; D unclear. V shed 4 bases and J shed 1 base, with 11 bases lying between them. CDR1 and CDR2 from the germline V gene are SEHNR and FQNEAQ (reference sequence). The CDR3 has 15 residues. As DNA, the CDR3 is TGTGCCAGCAGCTCCGTCGTGGGTTCTGGAAACACCATATATTTT. This encodes CASSSVVGSGNTIYF.

This chain joins TRBV7-3 and TRBJ2-1; tentatively, D is TRBD2 (5 bases). V was pared by 6 bases and J by 4 bases, with 13 bases between. The CDR3 runs 14 residues. Germline assignment: CDR1 SGHTA and CDR2 FQGTGA. The CDR3 reads CASSLGGNYNEQFF. The CDR3 DNA is TGTGCCAGCAGTCTCGGAGGCAATTACAATGAGCAGTTCTTC.

The chain uses TRBV19 and TRBJ1-2; a weak D match, TRBD1 (6 bases). Germline CDR1 reads LNHDA; CDR2 reads SQIVND (reference sequence). Trimming stripped 9 bases from V and 3 bases from J, with 23 bases between. CDR3 size: 16 residues. The chain's CDR3 is CASGLGRGFVDYGYTF. The CDR3 DNA reads as TGTGCCAGCGGCTTAGGGAGGGGGTTCGTCGACTATGGCTACACCTTC.

The V call is TRBV5-1, the J call TRBJ2-1; the match to TRBD2 covers 9 bases. CDR1 and CDR2 from the germline V gene are SGHRS and YFSETQ. V was clipped by 0 bases and J by 9 bases; unmatched bases: 10. This CDR3 spans 16 amino acids. CDR3 DNA: TGCGCCAGCAGCTTGGTGGGGGCGGGAGGGCAATTTGAGCAGTTCTTC. This codes for CASSLVGAGGQFEQFF.

This rearrangement joins TRBV29-1 to TRBJ2-3; D unclear. The germline V gene encodes CDR1 SQVTM and CDR2 ANQGSEA. The CDR3 runs to 11 residues. The V and J ends lost 2 bases and 5 bases respectively, with 5 bases between them. The CDR3 nucleotides read TGCAGCGTTGAACCGGGAGATACGCAGTATTTT. Translating gives CSVEPGDTQYF.

The gene calls are TRBV5-6 and TRBJ2-5; possibly TRBD2 for D (5 bases). There are 16 residues in the CDR3. Looked up from germline, CDR1 is SGHDT and CDR2 is YYEEEE. The V gene lost 4 bases and the J gene lost 4 bases, with 20 bases spanning the gap. DNA of the CDR3: TGTGCCAGCAGCCCCTTTGCGGGCCTTTCTGTAGAGACCCAGTACTTC. Protein sequence: CASSPFAGLSVETQYF.

This sequence joins TRBV19 and TRBJ2-7, with TRBD1 identical over 8 bases. There are 15 residues in the CDR3. Germline CDR1 reads LNHDA; CDR2 reads SQIVND (reference sequence). V trimming: 7 bases; J trimming: 4 bases; junction bases outside the gene matches: 12. The CDR3 is CASKARGQAVYEQYF. DNA for the CDR3: TGTGCCAGTAAAGCCAGGGGACAGGCTGTGTACGAGCAGTACTTC.

The chain combines TRBV7-3 with TRBJ1-1, with D unresolved. In germline, CDR1 is SGHTA, CDR2 FQGTGA. The length of the CDR3 is 15 residues. Trimming shortened V by 1 base and J by 0 bases, and 9 bases separated the two germline ends. CDR3 nucleotide sequence: TGTGCCAGCAGCTTAAATGCGGCGCTGAACACTGAAGCTTTCTTT. Its protein product is CASSLNAALNTEAFF.

V gene TRBV6-4 combines with J gene TRBJ1-2; 12 nucleotides match TRBD1. Germline-derived CDR1 and CDR2 are MRHNA and SNTAGT. Trimming removed 3 bases from V and 3 bases from J; junction bases left unmatched: 11. The length of the CDR3 is 18 residues. The CDR3 loop reads CASSDPGDRGRRDYGYTF. As DNA, the CDR3 is TGTGCCAGCAGTGATCCCGGGGACAGGGGGCGGAGGGACTATGGCTACACCTTC.

Of note for this clone: This same CDR3 is encoded by further DNA sequences in the sample. The gene calls are TRBV7-3 and TRBJ2-3, with 9 nucleotides matching TRBD1. There are 14 residues in the CDR3. J gave up 4 bases and V 3 bases, and 2 bases lay outside the gene matches. Germline CDR1 is SGHTA and CDR2 is FQGTGA. The CDR3 DNA is TGTGCCAGCAGCTTGACAGGGGGGCCAGATACGCAGTATTTT. Translating it yields CASSLTGGPDTQYF.

The table lists this clone with a count of one. The chain is built from TRBV7-2 and TRBJ2-7; D unclear. Germline V gene lookup returns CDR1 SGHTA and CDR2 FQGNSA. V was shortened by 4 bases and J by 3 bases, with 16 bases between the two germline ends. This CDR3 has 15 amino acids. The CDR3 protein is CASSSLFSPYYEQYF. The CDR3 DNA is TGTGCCAGCAGCTCCCTTTTTTCCCCCTACTACGAGCAGTACTTC.

V usage is TRBV11-3 and J usage is TRBJ1-1; 8 nucleotides agree with TRBD1. CDR1 SGHNT and CDR2 YENEEA come from the germline V gene. CDR3 length: 14 amino acids. Trimming cost V 6 bases and J 1 base; bases outside gene matches: 4. Written as DNA, the CDR3 is TGTGCCAGCAGTCCAGGACAGGGGAACACTGAAGCTTTCTTT. Its translation: CASSPGQGNTEAFF.

This clone was seen once. The V call is TRBV29-1, the J call TRBJ2-5; 7 positions match TRBD1. This CDR3 is built from 11 residues. CDR1 SQVTM and CDR2 ANQGSEA come from the germline V gene. Trimming removed 7 bases from V and 4 bases from J; junction bases left unmatched: 3. The CDR3 region has the DNA TGCAGCGCGGACAGGTTAGAGACCCAGTACTTC. It is translated as CSADRLETQYF.